This T cell receptor (beta chain) is drawn from a study of T-cell memory formation after mild COVID-19 (dated by TCRdb to the early 2020s). General notes on the study: Most TCR sequence clusters were specific to one of the two donors. Two young, previously healthy adult volunteers, one female and one male, were included in the cohort. Longitudinal TCRalpha and TCRbeta repertoire sequencing tracked T-cell clones expanding and contracting after mild COVID-19 in two donors.

Ficoll-Paque density gradient centrifugation was used to isolate PBMCs. Per the germline V gene, MNHEY is the CDR1 and SVGAGI is the CDR2. Spanning cysteine to phenylalanine, the CDR3 consists of 13 amino acids. Solely the CDR3 DNA is kept, with 39 bases framed from the first base. The trim is 8 bases for V and 4 bases for J, with a gap of 14 bases between the germline ends. Sequencing was performed on an Illumina NovaSeq 6000. TCRalpha and TCRbeta cDNA libraries were constructed by 5'RACE with constant-segment primers, with sample barcodes and unique molecular identifiers being introduced. RNA was extracted from every sample with Trizol reagent. Library amplification was performed in two PCR steps, and a second sample barcode and Illumina TruSeq adapters were introduced in the second step. The libraries were sequenced on an Illumina NovaSeq using 2 x 150 bp paired-end reads. The published analysis was carried out like this. Demultiplexing of reads and collapsing into UMI-guided consensus sequences were performed with migec v1.2.7. With mixcr v2.1.11, UMI consensuses were aligned to TRA and TRB V and J templates and assembled into clonotypes. A clonotype was counted as expanded or contracted only when both edgeR and NoisET called the clonotype significant, with the noise models trained on biological replicates. For edgeR calls, the cutoffs were a false discovery rate-adjusted p below 0.01 and a log2 fold-change threshold of 1. As an exploratory analysis of dynamics, max-normalized trajectories of the 1000 most abundant clonotypes were examined with PCA combined with hierarchical clustering. Separately sequenced CD4+ and CD8+ repertoires were used to assign a CD4 or CD8 phenotype to each responding clone. Through fastp at Q25 and MiXCR, TCRdb rebuilt clones from the public reads, retaining in-frame beta chains. Entries that share a CDR3 protein sequence are merged under the most common genes and DNA. The V and J calls shown here were made by TCRdb, not taken from the authors' results. This sample comprises over 60,000 distinct CDR3 sequences, over 15% of them detected only once. Around 29% of the sample lies in the top ten.

This clonotype was seen a handful of times. This clone's antigen is unknown. There are no base qualities to consult, and no much larger clone falls within one base. Paper-wide results and their limitations: Some responding clones were detected in pre-infection memory, which suggested that pre-existing cross-reactive memory T cells had joined the SARS-CoV-2 response. Contracting CD4+ clones turned up mainly in the CM and EM memory subsets, whereas EMRA was where CD8+ clones were enriched. The study included only a couple of mild cases, and larger cohorts that include severe cases with pre-infection samples were judged to be necessary. Clones that contracted from day 15 to 85 showed balanced CD4/CD8 phenotypes, whereas a second wave of clones that expanded from day 15 to 37 leaned towards CD4+. The second-wave clones that peaked on day 37 were not confirmed to be SARS-CoV-2 specific.

This chain is built from TRBV6-5 and TRBJ1-1; TRBD1 is a possible D gene, resting on 5 matching bases. Material for sequencing was PBMCs or a T cell subset sorted from them (not recorded which). The source is an adult woman who had mild COVID-19 (a few samples of this study predate the infection). The sample titles of this study are shuffled in the database, so cell type and time point are left out; the donor was told from shared clones. At the DNA level, the sequence is TGTGCCAGCGGGGCGTACGCGGGCACTGAAGCTTTCTTT. Its protein reads: CASGAYAGTEAFF.